Presented here are 8 T cell receptor beta chains from one specimen sequenced in a study of identical twins. Via MiXCR, TCRdb re-called the 5' RACE reads, giving one row per CDR3 protein. In the table there are 250,000 to 350,000 distinct CDR3 sequences, 8.5% to 9.5% of which are singletons. The sample also formed part of further work on yellow fever vaccine responses in identical twins.

Sequencing was done on a sample of CD8+ T cells sorted from blood. The receptors stem from a woman between 18 and 29 years old in good health.

The sample holds many counts of this clonotype. V is TRBV7-9 and J is TRBJ1-6; tentatively, D is TRBD1 (6 bases). The CDR3 is 14 amino acids. The germline V and J ends were trimmed by 5 bases and 7 bases, with 12 bases remaining between them. Germline-derived CDR1 and CDR2 are SEHNR and FQNEAQ (reference sequence). CDR3 DNA: TGTGCCAGCAGCCCCTGGACAGAAAATTCACCCCTCCACTTT. As protein: CASSPWTENSPLHF.

In this sample, this clonotype turned up a few times. The chain uses TRBV7-2 and TRBJ2-7; 8 positions match TRBD2. The CDR3 runs 15 residues. Germline-derived CDR1 and CDR2 are SGHTA and FQGNSA. V gave up 6 bases and J gave up 3 bases; unmatched junction bases: 10. The CDR3 protein is CASRLTPSGFYEQYF. For the CDR3, the DNA is TGTGCCAGCAGACTTACACCTAGCGGGTTCTACGAGCAGTACTTC.

V and J are TRBV19 and TRBJ1-1; tentative D call: TRBD1 (5 bases). V shed 7 bases and J shed 1 base, with 13 bases lying between them. The germline CDR1 and CDR2 sequences are LNHDA and SQIVND (reference sequence). This CDR3 is built from 14 residues. The CDR3 here is CASTPGQGNTEAFF. CDR3 DNA sequence: TGTGCCAGTACCCCAGGTCAGGGGAACACTGAAGCTTTCTTT.

This clonotype was recorded at least ten times. The chain combines TRBV4-3 with TRBJ2-3, with D uncertain. V lost 4 bases and J lost 0, with 11 bases in between. Germline V CDR1 and CDR2: LGHNA, YSLEER. CDR3 size: 15 residues. Here the CDR3 reads CASSPGDASTDTQYF. CDR3 coding DNA: TGCGCCAGCAGCCCTGGGGATGCTAGCACAGATACGCAGTATTTT.

The chain has TRBV4-1 and TRBJ2-7, with a possible D match to TRBD1 (6 bases). The V and J ends lost 6 bases and 0 bases respectively, with 12 bases between them. Germline V lookup: CDR1 MGHRA, CDR2 YSYEKL. The CDR3 length is 14 residues. The CDR3 region is CASRWTEGSYEQYF. DNA for the CDR3: TGCGCCAGCAGGTGGACAGAGGGCTCCTACGAGCAGTACTTC.

This clonotype was seen ten or more times. This chain links TRBV4-3 with TRBJ2-1, with D possibly matching TRBD1 (6 bases). V lost 0 bases to trimming and J lost 5 bases, with 11 bases between them. The CDR3 has 15 amino acids. CDR1 and CDR2 (germline): LGHNA, YSLEER. This CDR3 reads CASSQDHWTDNEQFF. The CDR3 region has the DNA TGCGCCAGCAGCCAAGATCATTGGACAGACAATGAGCAGTTCTTC.

At least ten counts were recorded for this clonotype. This chain connects TRBV20-1 to TRBJ2-1; perhaps TRBD2 as D (5 bases). The CDR3 totals 13 residues. Germline assignment: CDR1 DFQATT and CDR2 SNEGSKA (reference sequence). V lost 5 bases to trimming and J lost 5 bases, with 13 bases between them. CDR3 sequence: CSAEGSLDNEQFF. In nucleotides, the CDR3 is TGCAGTGCTGAAGGGAGTTTGGACAATGAGCAGTTCTTC.

This clonotype came up a few times. CDR3 region: CASSLAGGEGTEAFF. For the CDR3, the DNA is TGTGCCAGCAGCTTAGCGGGCGGCGAGGGGACTGAAGCTTTCTTT. The genes are TRBV7-6 and TRBJ1-1; TRBD1 might be the D (5 bases). The germline gives CDR1 SGHVS, CDR2 FNYEAQ. Trimming pared 0 bases from V and 5 bases from J, leaving 13 bases between. The CDR3 length is 15 residues.